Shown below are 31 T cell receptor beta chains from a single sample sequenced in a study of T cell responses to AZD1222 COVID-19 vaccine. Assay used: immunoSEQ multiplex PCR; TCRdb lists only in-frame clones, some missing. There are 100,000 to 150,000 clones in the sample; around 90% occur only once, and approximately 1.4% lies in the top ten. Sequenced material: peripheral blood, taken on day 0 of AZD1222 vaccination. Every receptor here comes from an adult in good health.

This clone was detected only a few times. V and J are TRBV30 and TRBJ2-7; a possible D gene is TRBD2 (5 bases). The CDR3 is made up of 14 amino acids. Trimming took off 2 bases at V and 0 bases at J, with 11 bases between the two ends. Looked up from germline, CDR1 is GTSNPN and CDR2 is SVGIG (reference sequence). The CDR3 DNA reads TGTGCCTGGAGTCGCCGGGGTTCCTCCTACGAGCAGTACTTC. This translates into CAWSRRGSSYEQYF.

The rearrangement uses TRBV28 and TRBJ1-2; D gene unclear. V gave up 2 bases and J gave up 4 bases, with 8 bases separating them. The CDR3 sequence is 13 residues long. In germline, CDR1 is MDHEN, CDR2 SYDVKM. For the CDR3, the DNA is TGTGCCAGCAGTTTAGCCGGGATCTATGGCTACACCTTC. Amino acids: CASSLAGIYGYTF.

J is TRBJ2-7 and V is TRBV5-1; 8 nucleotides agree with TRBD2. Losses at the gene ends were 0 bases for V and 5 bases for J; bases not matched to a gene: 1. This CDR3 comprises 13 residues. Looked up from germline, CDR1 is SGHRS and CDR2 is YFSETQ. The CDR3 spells CASSLAGGHEQYF. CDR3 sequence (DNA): TGCGCCAGCAGCTTGGCGGGGGGGCACGAGCAGTACTTC.

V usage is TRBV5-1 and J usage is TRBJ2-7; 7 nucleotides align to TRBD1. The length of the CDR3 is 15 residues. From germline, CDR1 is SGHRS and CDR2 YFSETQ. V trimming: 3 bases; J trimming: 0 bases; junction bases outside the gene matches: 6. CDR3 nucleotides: TGCGCCAGCAGCTCCGGACAGGAGACCTCCTACGAGCAGTACTTC. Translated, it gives CASSSGQETSYEQYF.

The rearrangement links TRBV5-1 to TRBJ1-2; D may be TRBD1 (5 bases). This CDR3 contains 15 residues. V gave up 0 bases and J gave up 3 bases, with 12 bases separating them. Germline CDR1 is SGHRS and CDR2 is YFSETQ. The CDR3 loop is CASSLDGGIDYGYTF. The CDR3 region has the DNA TGCGCCAGCAGCTTGGATGGGGGAATAGACTATGGCTACACCTTC. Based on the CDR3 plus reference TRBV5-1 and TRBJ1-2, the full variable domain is KAGVTQTPRYLIKTRGQQVTLSCSPISGHRSVSWYQQTPGQGLQFLFEYFSETQRNKGNFPGRFSGRQFSNSRSEMNVSTLELGDSALYLCASSLDGGIDYGYTFGSGTRLTVV.

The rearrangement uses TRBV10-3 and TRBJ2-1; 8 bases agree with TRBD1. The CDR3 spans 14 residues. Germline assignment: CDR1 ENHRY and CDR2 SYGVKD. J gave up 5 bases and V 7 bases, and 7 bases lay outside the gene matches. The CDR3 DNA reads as TGTGCCATCAACCAGGGGGCCGTCAACAATGAGCAGTTCTTC. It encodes CAINQGAVNNEQFF.

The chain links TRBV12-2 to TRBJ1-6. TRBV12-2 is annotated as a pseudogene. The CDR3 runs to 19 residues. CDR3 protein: CASRLAQGEGRSYNSPLHF. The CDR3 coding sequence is TGTGCAAGTCGCTTAGCGCAAGGGGAGGGGCGCTCCTATAATTCACCCCTCCACTTT.

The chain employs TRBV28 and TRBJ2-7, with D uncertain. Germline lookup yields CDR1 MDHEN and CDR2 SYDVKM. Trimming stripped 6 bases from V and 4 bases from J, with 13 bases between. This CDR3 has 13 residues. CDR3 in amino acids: CASRSLIKYEQYF. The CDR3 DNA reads TGTGCCAGCAGATCCCTAATTAAATACGAGCAGTACTTC.

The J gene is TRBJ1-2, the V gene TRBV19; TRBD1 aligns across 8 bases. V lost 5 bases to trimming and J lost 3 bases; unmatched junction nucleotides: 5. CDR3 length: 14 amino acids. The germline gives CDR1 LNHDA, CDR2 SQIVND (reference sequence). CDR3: CASSSGGAYYGYTF. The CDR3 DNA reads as TGTGCCAGTAGTTCAGGGGGCGCCTACTATGGCTACACCTTC.

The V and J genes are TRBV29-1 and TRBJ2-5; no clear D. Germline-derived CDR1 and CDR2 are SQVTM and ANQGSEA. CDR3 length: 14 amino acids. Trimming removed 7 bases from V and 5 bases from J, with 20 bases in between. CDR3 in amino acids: CSAGAEPGGETQYF. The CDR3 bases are TGCAGCGCTGGCGCCGAGCCGGGTGGGGAGACCCAGTACTTC.

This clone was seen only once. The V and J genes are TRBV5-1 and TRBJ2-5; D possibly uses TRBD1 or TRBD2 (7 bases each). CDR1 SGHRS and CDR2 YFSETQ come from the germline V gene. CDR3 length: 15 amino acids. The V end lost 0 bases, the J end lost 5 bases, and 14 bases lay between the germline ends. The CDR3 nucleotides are TGCGCCAGCAGCTTGGCCAGGGGGGGCCACGAGACCCAGTACTTC. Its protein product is CASSLARGGHETQYF. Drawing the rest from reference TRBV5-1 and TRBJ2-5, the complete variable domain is KAGVTQTPRYLIKTRGQQVTLSCSPISGHRSVSWYQQTPGQGLQFLFEYFSETQRNKGNFPGRFSGRQFSNSRSEMNVSTLELGDSALYLCASSLARGGHETQYFGPGTRLLVL.

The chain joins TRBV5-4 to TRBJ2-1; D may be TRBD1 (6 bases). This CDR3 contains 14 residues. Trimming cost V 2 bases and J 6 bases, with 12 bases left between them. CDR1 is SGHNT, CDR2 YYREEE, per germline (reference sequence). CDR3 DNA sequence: TGTGCCAGCAGCTTAAGGGACACATTCAATGAGCAGTTCTTC. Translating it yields CASSLRDTFNEQFF.

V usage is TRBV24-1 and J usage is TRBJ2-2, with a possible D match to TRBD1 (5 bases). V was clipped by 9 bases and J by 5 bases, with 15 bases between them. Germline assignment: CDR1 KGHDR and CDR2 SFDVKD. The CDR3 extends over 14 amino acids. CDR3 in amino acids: CATGNTGGTGELFF. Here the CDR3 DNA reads TGTGCCACCGGAAATACAGGTGGTACCGGGGAGCTGTTTTTT.

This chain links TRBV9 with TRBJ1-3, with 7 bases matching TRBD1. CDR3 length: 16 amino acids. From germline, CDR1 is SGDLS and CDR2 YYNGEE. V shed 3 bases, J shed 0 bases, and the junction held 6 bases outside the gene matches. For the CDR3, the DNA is TGTGCCAGCAGCGCCACGGGACAGAGCTCTGGAAACACCATATATTTT. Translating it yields CASSATGQSSGNTIYF.

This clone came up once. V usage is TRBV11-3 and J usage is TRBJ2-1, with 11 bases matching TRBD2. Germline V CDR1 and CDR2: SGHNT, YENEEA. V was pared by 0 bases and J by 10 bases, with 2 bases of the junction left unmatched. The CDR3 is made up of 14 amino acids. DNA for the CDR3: TGTGCCAGCAGCTTAGATAGCGGGGGGGGCGAGCAGTTCTTC. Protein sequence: CASSLDSGGGEQFF.

The CDR3 sequence: CASRLSGGAYEQYF. The CDR3 DNA follows: TGCGCCAGCAGACTTAGCGGGGGGGCTTACGAGCAGTACTTC. The chain recombines TRBV4-1 with TRBJ2-7, with 11 bases lining up with TRBD2. This CDR3 is built from 14 residues. Germline loops: CDR1 MGHRA, CDR2 YSYEKL. V dropped 6 bases and J dropped 4; count of bases not matched to a gene: 5.

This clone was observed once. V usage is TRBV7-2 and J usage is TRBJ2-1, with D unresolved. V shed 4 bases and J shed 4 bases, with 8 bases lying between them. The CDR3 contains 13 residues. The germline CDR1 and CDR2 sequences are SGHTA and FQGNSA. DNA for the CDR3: TGTGCCAGCAGCTCGGACGGATACAATGAGCAGTTCTTC. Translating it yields CASSSDGYNEQFF.

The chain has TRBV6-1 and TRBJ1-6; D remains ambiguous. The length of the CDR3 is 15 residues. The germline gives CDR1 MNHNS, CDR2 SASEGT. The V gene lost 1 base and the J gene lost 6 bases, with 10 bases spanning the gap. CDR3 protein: CASSEGRVPNSPLHF. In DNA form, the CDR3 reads TGTGCCAGCAGTGAAGGAAGGGTTCCTAATTCACCCCTCCACTTT.

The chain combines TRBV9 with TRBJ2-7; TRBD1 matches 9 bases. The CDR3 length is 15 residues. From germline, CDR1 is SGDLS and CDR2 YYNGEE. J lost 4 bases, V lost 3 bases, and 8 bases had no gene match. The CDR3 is CASSAWDRVGYEQYF. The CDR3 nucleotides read TGTGCCAGCAGCGCTTGGGACAGGGTCGGGTACGAGCAGTACTTC.

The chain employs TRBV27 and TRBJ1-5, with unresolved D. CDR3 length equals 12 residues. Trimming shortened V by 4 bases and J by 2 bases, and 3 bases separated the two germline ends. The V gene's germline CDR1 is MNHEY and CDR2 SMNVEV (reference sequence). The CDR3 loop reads CASSSGNQPQHF. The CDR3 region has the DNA TGTGCCAGCAGTTCGGGCAATCAGCCCCAGCATTTT.

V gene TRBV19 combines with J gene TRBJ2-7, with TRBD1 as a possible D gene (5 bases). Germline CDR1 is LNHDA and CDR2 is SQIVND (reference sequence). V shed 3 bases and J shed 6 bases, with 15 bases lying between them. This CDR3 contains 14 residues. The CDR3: CASSIRGEEREQYF. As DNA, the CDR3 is TGTGCCAGTAGTATTAGGGGCGAGGAACGCGAGCAGTACTTC.

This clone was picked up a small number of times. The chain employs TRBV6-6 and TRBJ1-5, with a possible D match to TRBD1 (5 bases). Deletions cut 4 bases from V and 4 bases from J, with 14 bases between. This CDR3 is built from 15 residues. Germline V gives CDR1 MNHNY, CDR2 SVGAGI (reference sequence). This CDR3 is CASSWIGGRNQPQHF. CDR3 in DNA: TGTGCCAGCAGTTGGATTGGGGGTCGAAATCAGCCCCAGCATTTT.

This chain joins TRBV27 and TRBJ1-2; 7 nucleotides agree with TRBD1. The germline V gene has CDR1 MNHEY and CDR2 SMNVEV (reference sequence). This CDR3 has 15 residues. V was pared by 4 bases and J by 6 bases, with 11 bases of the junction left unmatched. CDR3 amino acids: CASSWRGDSSHGYTF. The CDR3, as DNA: TGTGCCAGCAGTTGGCGGGGGGACAGTAGCCATGGCTACACCTTC.

Written as DNA, the CDR3 is TGTGCCAGCAGTCGGGACAGGGGGTGGGAAAAACTGTTTTTT. Translating gives CASSRDRGWEKLFF. This chain links TRBV28 with TRBJ1-4; TRBD1 matches 11 bases. The trim removed 5 bases at V and 8 bases at J, leaving 4 bases unmatched. The germline gives CDR1 MDHEN, CDR2 SYDVKM. This CDR3 comprises 14 residues.

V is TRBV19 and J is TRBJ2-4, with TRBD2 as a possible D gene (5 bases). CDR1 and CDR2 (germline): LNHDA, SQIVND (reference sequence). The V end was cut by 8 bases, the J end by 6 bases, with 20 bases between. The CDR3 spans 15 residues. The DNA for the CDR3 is TGTGCCAGTTCTCCTCCGACATCTGGGAGAAACATTCAGTACTTC. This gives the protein CASSPPTSGRNIQYF.

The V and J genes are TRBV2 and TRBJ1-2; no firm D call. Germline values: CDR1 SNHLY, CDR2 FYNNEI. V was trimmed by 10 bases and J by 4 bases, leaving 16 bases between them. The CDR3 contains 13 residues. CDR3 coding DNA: TGTGCCACTAGGATTTCTGCCCTCTATGGCTACACCTTC. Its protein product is CATRISALYGYTF.

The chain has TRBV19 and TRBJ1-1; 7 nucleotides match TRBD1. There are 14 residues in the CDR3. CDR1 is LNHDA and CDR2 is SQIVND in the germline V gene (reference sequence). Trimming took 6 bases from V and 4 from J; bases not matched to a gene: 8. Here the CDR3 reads CASRQPDRATEAFF. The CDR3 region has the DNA TGTGCCAGTAGGCAACCCGACAGGGCCACTGAAGCTTTCTTT.

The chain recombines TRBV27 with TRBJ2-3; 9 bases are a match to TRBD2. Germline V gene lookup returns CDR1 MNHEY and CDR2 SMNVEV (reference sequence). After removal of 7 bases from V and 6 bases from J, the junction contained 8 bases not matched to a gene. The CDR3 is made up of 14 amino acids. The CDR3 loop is CASKRRGGSDTQYF. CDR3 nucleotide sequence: TGTGCCAGCAAGCGGCGGGGGGGCAGTGATACGCAGTATTTT.

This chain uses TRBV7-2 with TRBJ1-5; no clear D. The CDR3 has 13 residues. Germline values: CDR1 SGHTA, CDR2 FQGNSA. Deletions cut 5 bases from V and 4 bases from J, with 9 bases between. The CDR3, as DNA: TGTGCCAGCAGCCCCGGGAGGAATCAGCCCCAGCATTTT. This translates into CASSPGRNQPQHF.

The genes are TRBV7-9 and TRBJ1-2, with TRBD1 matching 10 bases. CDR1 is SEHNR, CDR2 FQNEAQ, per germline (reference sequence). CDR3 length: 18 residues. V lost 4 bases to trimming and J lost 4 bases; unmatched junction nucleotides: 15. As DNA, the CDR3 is TGTGCCAGCAGCTCGTCCGGGACAGGGGTCGGGAGTGCCTATGGCTACACCTTC. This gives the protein CASSSSGTGVGSAYGYTF.

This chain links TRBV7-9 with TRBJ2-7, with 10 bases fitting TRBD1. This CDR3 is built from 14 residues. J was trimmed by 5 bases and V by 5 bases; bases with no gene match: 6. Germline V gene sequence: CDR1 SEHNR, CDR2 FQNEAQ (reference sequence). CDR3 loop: CASSTAGTGDEQYF. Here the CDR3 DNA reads TGTGCCAGCAGCACAGCCGGGACAGGGGACGAGCAGTACTTC.